Shown below are 22 T cell receptor beta chains from a single sample sequenced in a study of blood T cell repertoires in COVID-19. Method: immunoSEQ multiplex PCR; TCRdb's copy keeps in-frame clones and lacks some. Found here are roughly 300,000 clones, roughly 85% of them singletons; the top ten hold around 7.2%. Sample: peripheral blood. The source is a human donor in a cohort sampled during active COVID-19.

The chain is built from TRBV5-6 and TRBJ1-2; D is perhaps TRBD1 (6 bases). The V and J ends lost 4 bases and 2 bases respectively, with 12 bases between them. The V gene's germline CDR1 is SGHDT and CDR2 YYEEEE. CDR3 length: 14 residues. Here the CDR3 reads CASSETTGNYGYTF. For the CDR3, the DNA is TGTGCCAGCAGCGAAACCACAGGGAACTATGGCTACACCTTC.

The chain links TRBV24-1 to TRBJ2-7; D remains unclear. The germline V gene encodes CDR1 KGHDR and CDR2 SFDVKD. V lost 3 bases to trimming and J lost 6 bases, with 11 bases between them. The CDR3 runs to 13 residues. The CDR3 DNA sequence: TGTGCCACCAGTGATGGATCGACTGCCGAGCAGTACTTC. Translated: CATSDGSTAEQYF.

This chain connects TRBV27 to TRBJ2-2, with D perhaps matching TRBD1 (8 bases). The V gene's germline CDR1 is MNHEY and CDR2 SMNVEV (reference sequence). The CDR3 contains 16 residues. V dropped 3 bases and J dropped 4 bases, with 15 bases sitting between them. The CDR3 sequence: CASSFLDREGTGELFF. The CDR3 DNA reads as TGTGCCAGCAGTTTCTTGGACAGGGAGGGCACCGGGGAGCTGTTTTTT.

The rearrangement joins TRBV30 to TRBJ1-1; D ambiguous. Trimming removed 1 base from V and 1 base from J, with 10 bases in between. Per the germline V gene, CDR1 is GTSNPN and CDR2 is SVGIG (reference sequence). This CDR3 contains 14 residues. CDR3 sequence (DNA): TGTGCCTGGAGTGATTTACAGTGGAACACTGAAGCTTTCTTT. As protein: CAWSDLQWNTEAFF.

The chain recombines TRBV7-2 with TRBJ2-7; 9 bases are shared with TRBD1. The CDR3 extends over 15 amino acids. In germline, CDR1 is SGHTA, CDR2 FQGNSA. V lost 0 bases, J lost 3 bases, and 3 bases stayed unmatched. The CDR3 DNA follows: TGTGCCAGCAGCTTAGCCCGGACAGGGGACTACGAGCAGTACTTC. Amino acid sequence: CASSLARTGDYEQYF.

The V gene is TRBV7-9, the J gene TRBJ1-2, with D tentatively TRBD1 (6 bases). Between the trimmed V and J ends, which lost 1 base and 7 bases, there was a span of 13 bases. CDR1 is SEHNR, CDR2 FQNEAQ, per germline (reference sequence). This CDR3 comprises 14 residues. CDR3 protein: CASSLEGVQGGYTF. The CDR3 nucleotides are TGTGCCAGCAGCTTAGAGGGGGTACAGGGTGGCTACACCTTC. The complete variable domain, with remaining parts taken from reference TRBV7-9 and TRBJ1-2, reads DTGVSQNPRHKITKRGQNVTFRCDPISEHNRLYWYRQTLGQGPEFLTYFQNEAQLEKSRLLSDRFSAERPKGSFSTLEIQRTEQGDSAMYLCASSLEGVQGGYTFGSGTRLTVV.

The rearrangement uses TRBV9 and TRBJ1-4; a weak D match, TRBD1 (6 bases). The V gene lost 4 bases and the J gene lost 6 bases, with 19 bases spanning the gap. Germline V gives CDR1 SGDLS, CDR2 YYNGEE. This CDR3 is 16 amino acids long. In DNA form, the CDR3 reads TGTGCCAGCAGCTCCCTGACAGGCTTAGGGTATGAAAAACTGTTTTTT. This gives the protein CASSSLTGLGYEKLFF.

J is TRBJ1-1 and V is TRBV6-1; 11 bases match TRBD1. With 3 bases clipped from V and 8 bases from J, the junction kept 2 bases outside the gene matches. The CDR3 has 13 residues. Germline V gives CDR1 MNHNS, CDR2 SASEGT. The CDR3 reads CASSDGQGAEAFF. DNA of the CDR3: TGTGCCAGCAGTGACGGACAGGGGGCCGAAGCTTTCTTT.

J is TRBJ2-7 and V is TRBV6-5; D is uncertain. The CDR3 has 11 amino acids. Per germline, CDR1 MNHEY and CDR2 SVGAGI. The ends were cut back, 8 bases at V and 4 bases at J, with 9 bases in the middle. This CDR3 is CASPTVYEQYF. The CDR3 bases are TGTGCCAGCCCTACAGTGTACGAGCAGTACTTC.

This sequence joins TRBV5-4 and TRBJ1-2; D unclear. The V end was cut by 0 bases, the J end by 6 bases, with 9 bases between. CDR1 is SGHNT, CDR2 YYREEE, per germline (reference sequence). The CDR3 is 13 residues long. CDR3 sequence (DNA): TGTGCCAGCAGCTTGGATGTCCGTCATGGCTACACCTTC. This encodes CASSLDVRHGYTF.

The rearrangement joins TRBV27 to TRBJ1-5; D gene ambiguous. Germline values: CDR1 MNHEY, CDR2 SMNVEV (reference sequence). The CDR3 has 13 residues. V lost 5 bases to trimming and J lost 3 bases, with 8 bases between them. CDR3 protein: CASSDGVNQPQHF. The CDR3 DNA reads TGTGCCAGCAGTGACGGGGTCAATCAGCCCCAGCATTTT.

Concerning this clone: A read error may produce the germline difference seen at one junction end. The chain couples TRBV12-5 to TRBJ2-1; perhaps TRBD2 as D (5 bases). Per germline, CDR1 LGHNT and CDR2 FRNRAP. The CDR3 has 13 residues. CDR3 in DNA: TGTGCTAGTGCTTTGCGGGTGAACAATGAGCAGTTCTTC. As protein: CASALRVNNEQFF.

This chain links TRBV7-2 with TRBJ1-2; TRBD1 matches 10 bases. Trimming cost V 3 bases and J 5 bases; bases outside gene matches: 6. This CDR3 region has 15 residues. The germline CDR1 and CDR2 sequences are SGHTA and FQGNSA. The CDR3: CASSLLTGGVYGYTF. CDR3 DNA sequence: TGTGCCAGCAGCTTGCTGACAGGGGGCGTTTATGGCTACACCTTC.

The V and J genes are TRBV10-3 and TRBJ1-3, with D perhaps TRBD1 (6 bases). V lost 3 bases, J lost 0 bases, and 21 bases lay in between. This CDR3 spans 19 amino acids. Germline-derived CDR1 and CDR2 are ENHRY and SYGVKD. The chain's CDR3 is CAISDLTIRGLSSGNTIYF. DNA for the CDR3: TGTGCCATCAGTGACCTGACAATCAGGGGTCTAAGCTCTGGAAACACCATATATTTT.

The chain is built from TRBV27 and TRBJ2-2, with D possibly matching TRBD2 (6 bases). The CDR3 covers 15 residues. Per the germline V gene, CDR1 is MNHEY and CDR2 is SMNVEV (reference sequence). Trimming cost V 7 bases and J 3 bases, with 15 bases left between them. This chain's CDR3 is CASNLLGEDTGELFF. The CDR3 nucleotides are TGTGCCAGCAACTTACTAGGGGAGGACACCGGGGAGCTGTTTTTT.

The chain carries TRBV13 and TRBJ1-3; D not certain. With 4 bases removed from V and 0 bases from J, the gap between germline ends came to 22 bases. This CDR3 region has 19 residues. CDR1 and CDR2 from the germline V gene are PRHDT and FYEKMQ (reference sequence). The CDR3 nucleotides are TGTGCCAGCAGCTCCCTACCCGCCCGCACCACGCTCTCTGGAAACACCATATATTTT. The encoded protein is CASSSLPARTTLSGNTIYF.

The gene calls are TRBV5-1 and TRBJ2-7; 9 bases fit TRBD1. The length of the CDR3 is 14 residues. Germline V gene data show CDR1 as SGHRS and CDR2 as YFSETQ. Trimming cost V 5 bases and J 5 bases; bases outside gene matches: 8. The CDR3 nucleotides read TGCGCCAGCAGTCCGGGACAGGGAGGACACGAGCAGTACTTC. It yields the protein CASSPGQGGHEQYF.

The genes are TRBV25-1 and TRBJ1-1; maybe TRBD1 (5 bases). Germline V gene sequence: CDR1 MGHDK, CDR2 SYGVNS. The CDR3 is 15 amino acids. The V gene lost 4 bases and the J gene lost 1 base, with 13 bases spanning the gap. For the CDR3, the DNA is TGTGCCAGCAGTGCGAGACAGTCTCCGAACACTGAAGCTTTCTTT. Encoded protein: CASSARQSPNTEAFF. The full variable domain, with the rest looked up from reference TRBV25-1 and TRBJ1-1, is EADIYQTPRYLVIGTGKKITLECSQTMGHDKMYWYQQDPGMELHLIHYSYGVNSTEKGDLSSESTVSRIRTEHFPLTLESARPSHTSQYLCASSARQSPNTEAFFGQGTRLTVV.

The V gene is TRBV30, the J gene TRBJ1-2; D is ambiguous. CDR1 is GTSNPN and CDR2 is SVGIG in the germline V gene (reference sequence). Deletions cut 4 bases from V and 2 bases from J, with 8 bases between. This CDR3 is 12 amino acids long. As DNA, the CDR3 is TGTGCCTGGAAGAGGCTGAACTATGGCTACACCTTC. This codes for CAWKRLNYGYTF.

V gene TRBV5-6 combines with J gene TRBJ2-7, with a tentative D call TRBD2 (5 bases). V was clipped by 5 bases and J by 6 bases, with 18 bases between them. Germline-derived CDR1 and CDR2 are SGHDT and YYEEEE. This CDR3 comprises 14 residues. CDR3 DNA: TGTGCCAGCAGGGACCCCCGAGGGCCTCCCGAGCAGTACTTC. Amino acid sequence: CASRDPRGPPEQYF.

J is TRBJ1-3 and V is TRBV6-5; 8 bases match TRBD1. The CDR3 length is 14 residues. The germline gives CDR1 MNHEY, CDR2 SVGAGI. V shed 10 bases and J 4 bases; nucleotides not matched to a gene: 9. CDR3 bases: TGTGCCACAATAGGACAGGGCCGGGGAAACACCATATATTTT. This encodes CATIGQGRGNTIYF.

This chain joins TRBV5-1 and TRBJ2-1, with TRBD2 matching 8 bases. V gave up 4 bases and J gave up 0 bases; unmatched junction bases: 9. Germline CDR1 and CDR2: SGHRS and YFSETQ. This CDR3 spans 17 amino acids. CDR3 protein: CASSLLPGGFSYNEQFF. The CDR3 region has the DNA TGCGCCAGCAGCCTTCTTCCGGGGGGGTTCTCCTACAATGAGCAGTTCTTC.